The clone carrying this TCR beta chain was detected only a few times. Its antigen is as yet unknown. This sample was included in a study of naive and memory T cell subsets. Whole-study findings and limits: In CD4 and CD8 cells, diversity dropped from naive through EMRA.

After removal of 5 bases from V and 3 bases from J, the junction contained 24 bases not matched to a gene. CDR3 length equals 20 residues. An equimolar mix of two oligonucleotides served as the beta constant-region primer for TRBC1 and TRBC2. Four rounds of PCR amplified the ligated cDNA using nested alpha and beta constant-region primers plus SP2. One entry per CDR3 protein results from TCRdb running MiXCR on the UMI-ligation and nested PCR reads. Of some 8,000 distinct CDR3 sequences listed, 28% are singletons. EMRA cells were CD45RA+CD27-, and effector memory cells CD45RA-CD27-. The chain has TRBV12-3 or TRBV12-4 and TRBJ1-1, with 7 bases lining up with TRBD1. This receptor was identified in a human donor in good health. Input material: CD8+ TEMRA cells from blood. Subset reported: effector memory re-expressing CD45RA, CD45RA+ CD27-. The chain's CDR3 is CASSDWTDDRAVRSDTEAFF. Written as DNA, the CDR3 is TGTGCCAGCAGTGACTGGACCGATGACAGGGCCGTCCGGTCGGACACTGAAGCTTTCTTT.